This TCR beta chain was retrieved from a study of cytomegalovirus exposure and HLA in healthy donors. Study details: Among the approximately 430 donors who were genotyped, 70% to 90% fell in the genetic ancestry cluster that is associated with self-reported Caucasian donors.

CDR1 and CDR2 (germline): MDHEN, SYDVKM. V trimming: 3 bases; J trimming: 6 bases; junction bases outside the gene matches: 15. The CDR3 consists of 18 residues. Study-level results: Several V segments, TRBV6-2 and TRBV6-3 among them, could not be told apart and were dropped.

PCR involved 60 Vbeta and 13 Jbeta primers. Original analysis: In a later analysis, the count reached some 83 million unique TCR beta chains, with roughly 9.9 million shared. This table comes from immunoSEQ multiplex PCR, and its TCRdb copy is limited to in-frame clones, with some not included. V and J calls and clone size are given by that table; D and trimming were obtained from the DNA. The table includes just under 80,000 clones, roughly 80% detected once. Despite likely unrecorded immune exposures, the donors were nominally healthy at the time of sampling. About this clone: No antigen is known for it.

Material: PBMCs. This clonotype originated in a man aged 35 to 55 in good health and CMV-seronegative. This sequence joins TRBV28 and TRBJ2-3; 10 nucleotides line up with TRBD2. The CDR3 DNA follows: TGTGCCAGCAGTTTGATAATAGCGGGGGGTCCGGCGGGGGATACGCAGTATTTT. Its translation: CASSLIIAGGPAGDTQYF. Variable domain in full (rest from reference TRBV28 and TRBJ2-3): DVKVTQSSRYLVKRTGEKVFLECVQDMDHENMFWYRQDPGLGLRLIYFSYDVKMKEKGDIPEGYSVSREKKERFSLILESASTNQTSMYLCASSLIIAGGPAGDTQYFGPGTRLTVL.